The 9 T cell receptor beta chains reported below all come from one sample, sequenced in a study of blood T cells in healthy people across ages. A sample-barcoded 5' primer and a J-beta primer mix were used in a second PCR of about 7 to 12 cycles. One entry per CDR3 protein results from TCRdb running MiXCR on the 5' RACE reads. The table includes some 1.6 million distinct CDR3 sequences, 30% to 40% detected once. The source material was blood. The receptors originated from a woman aged 25-40 years in good health.

This clonotype was seen a handful of times. J is TRBJ2-7 and V is TRBV20-1, with 9 bases lining up with TRBD2. J lost 2 bases, V lost 4 bases, and 6 bases had no gene match. In germline, CDR1 is DFQATT, CDR2 SNEGSKA (reference sequence). The CDR3 sequence is 14 residues long. In DNA form, the CDR3 reads TGCAGTGCTACCATAGCGGGAGCGACCTACGAGCAGTACTTC. This translates into CSATIAGATYEQYF.

The chain couples TRBV11-2 to TRBJ2-5; D is perhaps TRBD1 (5 bases). Trimming stripped 2 bases from V and 0 bases from J, with 13 bases between. The CDR3 length is 16 residues. CDR1 is SGHAT, CDR2 FQNNGV, per germline. The CDR3 loop is CASSLRAGKHQETQYF. The CDR3 DNA reads as TGTGCCAGCAGCTTAAGGGCAGGGAAACACCAAGAGACCCAGTACTTC.

Of note for this clonotype: A much larger clone differs from this one at a single base, so this may be a read error. The rearrangement links TRBV7-2 to TRBJ2-7; no clear D. Judging by the DNA end, TRBJ2-5 fits better; the J call may be wrong. The CDR3 loop spans 13 amino acids. From germline, CDR1 is SGHTA and CDR2 FQGNSA. The CDR3 protein is CARSPQLLETQYF. The CDR3 DNA reads TGTGCCCGCAGCCCGCAGCTTTTAGAGACCCAGTACTTC.

The CDR3 loop is CASSPDSFDYGYTF. The CDR3 coding sequence is TGTGCCAGCAGCCCGGACAGCTTTGACTATGGCTACACCTTC. The genes are TRBV9 and TRBJ1-2; possible D gene TRBD1, 6 bases. Trimming removed 4 bases from V and 3 bases from J, with 13 bases in between. This CDR3 spans 14 amino acids. The germline V gene encodes CDR1 SGDLS and CDR2 YYNGEE.

DNA of the CDR3: TGCAGCGTACAGACAGGGGCCCTAAATCAGCCCCAGCATTTT. It translates to CSVQTGALNQPQHF. V is TRBV29-1 and J is TRBJ1-5; TRBD1 agrees at 8 bases. Germline V lookup: CDR1 SQVTM, CDR2 ANQGSEA. The CDR3 is 14 amino acids. V shed 6 bases and J 4 bases; nucleotides not matched to a gene: 8.

About this clonotype: The junction does not match germline at one end; this may be a read error. The chain is built from TRBV28 and TRBJ2-3; D is perhaps TRBD2 (5 bases). This CDR3 spans 14 amino acids. Germline V gene data show CDR1 as MDHEN and CDR2 as SYDVKM. This CDR3 is CANSPLGVKDTQYF. The CDR3 coding sequence is TGTGCCAACAGTCCTCTGGGAGTTAAGGATACGCAGTATTTT.

The rearrangement uses TRBV4-1 and TRBJ2-1; D gene uncertain. CDR1 and CDR2 (germline): MGHRA, YSYEKL. Trimming stripped 0 bases from V and 10 bases from J, with 13 bases between. The CDR3 length is 14 residues. CDR3 loop: CASSQDRVGLEQFF. The CDR3 coding sequence is TGCGCCAGCAGCCAAGATAGGGTTGGGCTGGAGCAGTTCTTC.

In this sample, this clonotype turned up many times. The V and J genes are TRBV27 and TRBJ1-5; D may be TRBD1 (6 bases). CDR1 and CDR2 (germline): MNHEY, SMNVEV (reference sequence). The CDR3 length is 13 residues. V was pared by 6 bases and J by 6 bases, with 12 bases between. In DNA, the CDR3 is TGTGCCAGCAGAACAGGGCGGGGTCAGCCCCAGCATTTT. Translated, it gives CASRTGRGQPQHF.

This clonotype was detected only a few times. This rearrangement joins TRBV20-1 to TRBJ1-1; possible D gene TRBD1, 5 bases. Trimming took 2 bases from V and 1 from J, leaving 11 bases between them. The CDR3 length is 14 residues. The germline V gene has CDR1 DFQATT and CDR2 SNEGSKA (reference sequence). The DNA of the CDR3 is TGCAGTGCTAGAAGCGGGGCGACGAACACTGAAGCTTTCTTT. It codes for CSARSGATNTEAFF.